Following are 23 T cell receptor beta chains from one sample sequenced in a study of blood T cells in healthy people across ages. A second PCR, run for about 7 to 12 cycles, used a sample-barcoded 5' primer plus a J-beta primer mix. TCRdb used MiXCR to reprocess the 5' RACE reads, holding one entry per CDR3 protein. This table has more than 800,000 distinct CDR3 sequences, around 43% appearing once. The sample comprised blood. The receptors derive from a woman aged 60-75 years in good health.

The chain joins TRBV6-6 to TRBJ1-6, with D perhaps matching TRBD1 (5 bases). The length of the CDR3 is 14 residues. Trimming stripped 10 bases from V and 6 bases from J, with 16 bases between. Germline-derived CDR1 and CDR2 are MNHNY and SVGAGI (reference sequence). The CDR3 loop reads CATTLGALNSPLHF. CDR3 nucleotides: TGTGCCACAACCCTAGGGGCCCTTAATTCACCCCTCCACTTT.

This clonotype was counted between two and nine times. The CDR3 DNA reads as TGTGCCAGCTCCGGGCAGGGGACGTTTATGGACGAGCAGTACTTC. Protein sequence: CASSGQGTFMDEQYF. The chain has TRBV18 and TRBJ2-7; TRBD1 is a possible D gene (6 bases). The ends were cut back, 6 bases at V and 5 bases at J, with 20 bases in the middle. CDR3 length equals 15 residues. From germline, CDR1 is KGHSH and CDR2 LQKENI.

This clonotype was picked up a small number of times. V is TRBV5-1 and J is TRBJ2-7; 7 positions agree with TRBD2. Germline CDR1 and CDR2: SGHRS and YFSETQ. This CDR3 is 14 amino acids long. V was clipped by 4 bases and J by 2 bases; unmatched bases: 6. CDR3: CASSVQRGTYEQYF. The CDR3 DNA reads as TGCGCCAGCAGCGTCCAGCGGGGAACCTACGAGCAGTACTTC.

The chain has TRBV7-2 and TRBJ2-2; D not resolved. The CDR3 extends over 14 amino acids. CDR1 is SGHTA, CDR2 FQGNSA, per germline. V lost 5 bases, J lost 4 bases, and 11 bases lay in between. CDR3 in amino acids: CASSALPFTGELFF. DNA of the CDR3: TGTGCCAGCAGCGCTCTACCCTTCACCGGGGAGCTGTTTTTT.

The chain combines TRBV20-1 with TRBJ2-5, with D possibly being TRBD2 (5 bases). The CDR3 extends over 13 amino acids. The germline V gene has CDR1 DFQATT and CDR2 SNEGSKA (reference sequence). V lost 2 bases, J lost 1 base, and 8 bases lay in between. The CDR3 here is CSARKAVQETQYF. For the CDR3, the DNA is TGCAGTGCTAGAAAAGCGGTCCAAGAGACCCAGTACTTC.

This clonotype was seen a few times. The V and J genes are TRBV12-5 and TRBJ1-2, with TRBD1 as a possible D gene (5 bases). Germline V gives CDR1 LGHNT, CDR2 FRNRAP. The CDR3 is 12 residues long. V was clipped by 1 base and J by 9 bases, with 9 bases between them. The CDR3 nucleotides read TGTGCTAGTGGTTTGGGGACAATCCGCTACACCTTC. This encodes CASGLGTIRYTF.

This clonotype appeared a single time. The genes are TRBV6-5 and TRBJ1-5; D remains ambiguous. Trimming left V 5 bases short and J 6 bases short, with 11 bases between. CDR1 and CDR2 (germline): MNHEY, SVGAGI. This CDR3 is built from 13 residues. In DNA form, the CDR3 reads TGTGCCAGCAGTGCCAAATTATCTCAGCCCCAGCATTTT. Translating gives CASSAKLSQPQHF.

This chain joins TRBV4-2 and TRBJ2-7; 7 nucleotides match TRBD1. The CDR3 length is 16 residues. Germline-derived CDR1 and CDR2 are LGHNA and YNFKEQ. After removal of 6 bases from V and 0 bases from J, the junction contained 11 bases not matched to a gene. CDR3 in DNA: TGTGCCAGCAGTGGACCGGCAGGGGGATCCTCCTACGAGCAGTACTTC. Amino acids: CASSGPAGGSSYEQYF.

This sequence joins TRBV6-2 or TRBV6-3 and TRBJ2-5, with 11 bases matching TRBD2. The CDR3 is made up of 18 amino acids. Per the germline V gene, CDR1 is MNHEY and CDR2 is SVGEGT. With V trimmed by 6 bases and J by 7 bases, 19 bases remained unmatched. The DNA of the CDR3 is TGTGCCAGCAGCCGGACGCTAGCGGGAGGCGTAGGTCTGGGGACCCAGTACTTC. Translated: CASSRTLAGGVGLGTQYF.

The CDR3 coding sequence is TGCAGTGCTAGTCGGGGGCGCGGGGACACTGAAGCTTTCTTT. Translated: CSASRGRGDTEAFF. The chain links TRBV20-1 to TRBJ1-1; the D gene is possibly TRBD1 (6 bases). V was pared by 3 bases and J by 3 bases, with 14 bases between. This CDR3 is 14 amino acids long. CDR1 is DFQATT, CDR2 SNEGSKA, per germline (reference sequence).

The V gene is TRBV4-1, the J gene TRBJ2-7, with D unresolved. Trimming removed 3 bases from V and 0 bases from J, with 6 bases in between. Germline V gene data show CDR1 as MGHRA and CDR2 as YSYEKL. CDR3 length: 13 residues. The CDR3 nucleotides read TGCGCCAGCAGCCATGTTAGCTCCTACGAGCAGTACTTC. Translating gives CASSHVSSYEQYF.

The gene calls are TRBV7-2 and TRBJ2-7, with TRBD2 matching over 15 bases. From germline, CDR1 is SGHTA and CDR2 FQGNSA. The CDR3 is 19 amino acids. V was clipped by 4 bases and J by 0 bases; unmatched bases: 10. The CDR3 bases are TGTGCCAGCAGCTCCGAGGGACTAGCGGGAGGACCGAGCTCCTACGAGCAGTACTTC. It is translated as CASSSEGLAGGPSSYEQYF.

CDR3 coding DNA: TGTGCCAGCAGCCAAGCTAGATGGCCCAATGAGCAGTTCTTC. Protein sequence: CASSQARWPNEQFF. The chain is built from TRBV4-2 and TRBJ2-1; no clear D gene. Germline lookup yields CDR1 LGHNA and CDR2 YNFKEQ. CDR3 length equals 14 residues. Trimming pared 1 base from V and 6 bases from J, leaving 10 bases between.

This clonotype was detected a few times. This rearrangement joins TRBV12-3 or TRBV12-4 to TRBJ2-1; the D is unclear. The CDR3 is 14 residues long. V was trimmed by 3 bases and J by 5 bases, leaving 11 bases between them. The CDR3 DNA reads as TGTGCCAGCAGTTTTATCTCGGGCGACAATGAGCAGTTCTTC. Residues: CASSFISGDNEQFF.

The sample holds a few counts of this clonotype. An end of the junction does not agree with germline; a read error may underlie this. The chain employs TRBV12-3 or TRBV12-4 and TRBJ2-1; D not certain. The CDR3 runs to 13 residues. Here the CDR3 DNA reads TGTGCCTGCAGCGCCTTCTCGACCAATGAGCAGTTCTTC. This codes for CACSAFSTNEQFF.

This clonotype has only a few counts. V and J are TRBV6-2 or TRBV6-3 and TRBJ2-4; 11 positions agree with TRBD2. Germline V lookup: CDR1 MNHEY, CDR2 SVGEGT. This CDR3 region has 18 residues. V shed 8 bases, J shed 0 bases, and the junction held 12 bases outside the gene matches. This CDR3 is CASSLGTSGVLAKNIQYF. DNA of the CDR3: TGTGCCAGCTCCCTCGGGACTAGCGGAGTTCTAGCCAAAAACATTCAGTACTTC.

This chain links TRBV2 with TRBJ2-3; 10 bases align to TRBD2. This CDR3 region has 16 residues. V was clipped by 6 bases and J by 2 bases; unmatched bases: 8. Germline values: CDR1 SNHLY, CDR2 FYNNEI. CDR3 sequence (DNA): TGTGCCAGCAGAGCAAAGCGGGAGGGCATCACAGATACGCAGTATTTT. Encoded protein: CASRAKREGITDTQYF. The whole variable domain, filled in from reference TRBV2 and TRBJ2-3, reads EPEVTQTPSHQVTQMGQEVILRCVPISNHLYFYWYRQILGQKVEFLVSFYNNEISEKSEIFDDQFSVERPDGSNFTLKIRSTKLEDSAMYFCASRAKREGITDTQYFGPGTRLTVL.

As DNA, the CDR3 is TGTGCCAGCACTCCGATGAGCGGGAGGCCCAGCACAGATACGCAGTATTTT. Protein sequence: CASTPMSGRPSTDTQYF. The J gene is TRBJ2-3, the V gene TRBV6-5; 9 bases are shared with TRBD2. Unmatched junction bases numbered 11, after V lost 7 bases and J lost 0 bases. This CDR3 contains 17 residues. In germline, CDR1 is MNHEY, CDR2 SVGAGI.

For this clonotype: Germline is not matched at one junction end, which may reflect a read error. The chain couples TRBV2 to TRBJ2-1; 9 nucleotides match TRBD1. Per the germline V gene, CDR1 is SNHLY and CDR2 is FYNNEI. The CDR3 has 14 residues. Here the CDR3 DNA reads TGTGCCAGCAGTGAGGGACAGGGCTACAATGGGCAGTTTTTC. Amino acid sequence: CASSEGQGYNGQFF.

The chain recombines TRBV12-5 with TRBJ2-5, with 9 bases lining up with TRBD2. CDR3 length: 15 residues. Germline V gene data show CDR1 as LGHNT and CDR2 as FRNRAP. The junction had 4 bases not matched to a gene; V was cut back by 2 bases and J by 3 bases. CDR3 nucleotide sequence: TGTGCTAGTGGTTTGAGGCTAGCGGGGAAAGAGACCCAGTACTTC. Protein: CASGLRLAGKETQYF.

This clonotype was seen a few times. This chain joins TRBV6-2 or TRBV6-3 and TRBJ2-7, with 12 bases that match TRBD1. The germline gives CDR1 MNHEY, CDR2 SVGEGT. The CDR3 runs to 20 residues. Trimming cost V 2 bases and J 3 bases; bases outside gene matches: 17. Written as DNA, the CDR3 is TGTGCCAGCAGTTACGGGTCCGGGACAGGGGGCGCTAGCCCCAACTACGAGCAGTACTTC. The encoded protein is CASSYGSGTGGASPNYEQYF.

Note on this clonotype: Mismatch with germline at one junction end may stem from a read error. The chain combines TRBV30 with TRBJ1-5; TRBD1 is a possible D gene (5 bases). CDR3 size: 14 residues. Germline V gene data show CDR1 as GTSNPN and CDR2 as SVGIG (reference sequence). CDR3 nucleotides: TGTGCCTGGAGTGTACCGACAGTGGGTAAGCCACAGCATTTT. Its protein is CAWSVPTVGKPQHF.

This clonotype was picked up many times. V gene TRBV3-1 combines with J gene TRBJ2-1, with 11 bases fitting TRBD1. Germline CDR1 is LGHDT and CDR2 is YNNKEL (reference sequence). The junction had 3 bases not matched to a gene; V was cut back by 3 bases and J by 14 bases. This CDR3 contains 12 residues. The CDR3 loop is CASSHGTGGEFF. For the CDR3, the DNA is TGTGCCAGCAGCCATGGGACAGGGGGTGAGTTCTTC.